This T cell receptor (beta chain) originates from a study of blood T cell repertoires in COVID-19 (dated by TCRdb to 2018 to 2020). About the study as a whole: Samples covering the acute and convalescent phases of COVID-19 were provided by collaborators in the United States, Italy and Spain. Nearly every sample came with metadata listing a de-identified subject ID, COVID-19 status, age in years and sex. The prospective study material was composed of cDNA or gDNA derived from T cells, B-cell-depleted T cells, or PBMCs. Deeply sampled blood TCRbeta repertoires from subjects exposed to, actively infected with, or recovered from COVID-19 were included in the dataset. The repertoires were released in a freely available public database intended as a resource for research on the immune response to SARS-CoV-2. Where available, HLA class I and class II types were taken from metadata supplied by the sample provider and were not determined by assay-based typing. Samples came from the ongoing ImmuneRACE study (first 160 participants) plus 1,254 subjects from 6 global collaborators.

Spanning cysteine to phenylalanine, the CDR3 consists of 15 amino acids. Of all the DNA, just the CDR3 is kept, 45 bases in frame from base 1. V is pruned by 5 bases and J by 7 bases, leaving 7 bases of the junction without a gene match. The germline V gene encodes CDR1 MDHEN and CDR2 SYDVKM. The immunoSEQ Assay, a bias-controlled multiplex PCR, was used to amplify TCRbeta CDR3 regions from genomic DNA. The authors' pipeline ran thus. The number of nucleated cells in each sample was estimated by amplification of reference gene primers within the assay. To quantify the absolute abundance of each unique TCRbeta CDR3 rearrangement, sequence reads were collapsed and filtered. Productive Simpson clonality was computed per sample as the square root of Simpson's diversity index over productive rearrangements. The table was pulled from immuneACCESS by TCRdb, which kept in-frame rearrangements only. Such tables lose some clones; where checked, under half of the loss comes from unresolved V genes, and the rest has no known cause. For V, J and clone size, that table is used; D and trimming come from the DNA. Across this sample there are under 200,000 clones, with 75% to 90% seen only once. In total, the top ten clones hold under 0.85% of the sample.

Participants in the prospective study were aged 18 to 89 years, lived in about two dozen United States geographic areas, and enrolled through a virtual design. In the prospective study, cohorts were assigned on the basis of participant-reported clinical history obtained from a screening survey and a study questionnaire. For ImmuneRACE Cohort 3, a participant was defined as recovered based on two consecutive negative NP/OP PCR tests, clearance by a healthcare professional, or resolution of symptoms. In the prospective study, whole blood, serum and a nasopharyngeal or oropharyngeal swab were collected from each participant by mobile phlebotomists. Additional blood draws and questionnaires over an approximately two-month period could optionally be provided by prospective study participants. Blood samples from the prospective study were shipped frozen or at room temperature prior to DNA extraction.

As to this clone: Its antigen is unknown. No much larger clonotype is one base removed from it; base qualities were not supplied.

Results and caveats for the whole study, not just this receptor: The quantity of clinical and demographic metadata differed by source and by participant and was supplied without curation.

The clonotype originates from a woman between 18 and 29 years old who had recovered from COVID-19. The chain employs TRBV28 and TRBJ2-2, and 10 bases in between align with TRBD1. Sequencing input: PBMCs or T cells enriched from blood (not recorded which). The DNA is TGTGCCAGCAGTCGCCGACAGGGGGCACACGGGGAGCTGTTTTTT. It encodes CASSRRQGAHGELFF.